A selection of T cell receptor beta chains follows, all from one sample in a study of T cell responses to AZD1222 COVID-19 vaccine. The protocol was immunoSEQ multiplex PCR, while the TCRdb copy is restricted to in-frame clones and leaves out a portion. The sample includes 95,000 to 150,000 clones, 80% to 90% of them seen just once. The specimen was peripheral blood, collected on day 0 of AZD1222 vaccination. These receptors all stem from an adult in good health. The CDR3 runs from the conserved cysteine through the conserved F or W. The D gene is left open where the match is weak. Clone size, where shown, is once, few, many, or a class for clones that have expanded.

>TRBJ1-5|.|TRBV28|.
TGTGCCAGGACCAATAGCAATCAGCCCCAGCATTTT
CARTNSNQPQHF
>TRBJ2-2|.|TRBV11-1|.
TGTGCCAGCAGCGTAGGGGGGGCCGGGGAGCTGTTTTTT
CASSVGGAGELFF
>TRBJ2-7|TRBD2|TRBV28|.
TGTGCCAGCAGCCTGACTAGCCGGACGGGCGAGCAGTACTTC
CASSLTSRTGEQYF
>TRBJ1-2|.|TRBV6-5|.
TGTGCCAGCAGTTACTTACAGGGAAATGGCTACACCTTC
CASSYLQGNGYTF
>TRBJ2-7|.|TRBV28|.
TGTGCCACCCGGGACGGCGGGCGGACTTACGAGCAGTACTTC
CATRDGGRTYEQYF
>TRBJ2-7|.|TRBV13|.
TGTGCCAGCAGCTTAGAGATCTCCTACGAGCAGTACTTC
CASSLEISYEQYF
>TRBJ1-2|.|TRBV30|.
TGTGCCTGGAGTGTACAACAGTTCTATGGCTACACCTTC
CAWSVQQFYGYTF
>TRBJ2-2|TRBD2|TRBV28|.
TGTGCCAGCAGCAGCACTAGCGGGAGGTATACCGGGGAGCTGTTTTTT
CASSSTSGRYTGELFF
>TRBJ1-1|.|TRBV5-8|.
TGTGCCAGCAGCCCAGGACAGATACCGAACACTGAAGCTTTCTTT
CASSPGQIPNTEAFF
>TRBJ1-4|TRBD1|TRBV30|.
TGTGCCCCCGACGGGACAGGGGTAAGAAAAACTGTTTTT
CAPDGTGVRKTVF
>TRBJ2-7|TRBD1|TRBV18|.
TGTGCCAGCTCAACAGGGGGCGGGTACGAGCAGTACTTC
CASSTGGGYEQYF
>TRBJ1-2|.|TRBV28|.
TGTGCCAGCAGTTTAAAGCAGAGGTATGGCTACACCTTC
CASSLKQRYGYTF
>TRBJ2-1|TRBD2|TRBV6-5|.
TGTGCCAGCAGCGCCCCCTCTGCGGGGGACAATGAGCAGTTCTTC
CASSAPSAGDNEQFF
>TRBJ1-2|.|TRBV4-3|.
TGCGCCAGCAGCCCTCGACAGGCCCAGGACTACACCTTC
CASSPRQAQDYTF
>TRBJ2-1|.|TRBV5-4|.
TGTGCCAGCAGCTTGGCCCTGAATGAGCAGTTCTTC
CASSLALNEQFF
>TRBJ1-4|TRBD1|TRBV7-9|once
TGTGCCAGCAGCTTCAGGAGAGGAAGGGGGCATGTTGAAAAACTGTTTTTT
CASSFRRGRGHVEKLFF
>TRBJ2-3|.|TRBV27|.
TGTGCCAGCAGTTGGGCGCCGGACAGCCCCACCACAGATACGCAGTATTTT
CASSWAPDSPTTDTQYF
>TRBJ2-1|.|TRBV7-2|.
TGTGCCAGCAGCTTGGGCCGGGACTACAATGAGCAGTTCTTC
CASSLGRDYNEQFF
>TRBJ1-3|.|TRBV10-3|.
TGTGCCATCAGTGAGCAGGGAGTGATTTCTGGAAACACCATATATTTT
CAISEQGVISGNTIYF
>TRBJ1-3|.|TRBV30|.
TGTGCCTGGAGTGGGGACTCTGGAAACACCATATATTTT
CAWSGDSGNTIYF
>TRBJ2-2|.|TRBV9|.
TGTGCCAGCAGCGTAGGGGGGGGCGCCGCCGGGGAGCTGTTTTTT
CASSVGGGAAGELFF
>TRBJ2-3|.|TRBV18|.
TGTGCCAGCTCACCACCTAGCACAGATACGCAGTATTTT
CASSPPSTDTQYF
>TRBJ2-5|TRBD1|TRBV7-7|.
TGTGCCAGCAGCCTGGGACAGCGGGAGACCCAGTACTTC
CASSLGQRETQYF
>TRBJ2-7|.|TRBV7-8|.
TGTGCCAGCAGCGAGGGTCATTTGATGAGCTCCTACGAGCAGTACTTC
CASSEGHLMSSYEQYF
>TRBJ1-1|TRBD1|TRBV28|.
TGTGCCAGCAGTTTGAAGACAGGGGTTTTCTTT
CASSLKTGVFF
>TRBJ2-7|TRBD1|TRBV5-6|.
TGTGCCAGCAGCGGGAGTACGACAGGGACCTACGAGCAGTACTTC
CASSGSTTGTYEQYF
>TRBJ2-3|.|TRBV7-2|once
TGTGCCAGCAGCGGAGGAGATACGCAGTATTTT
CASSGGDTQYF
>TRBJ2-7|TRBD1|TRBV19|.
TGTGCCAGTAGGAGAGACAGGGCCTCCTACGAGCAGTACTTC
CASRRDRASYEQYF
>TRBJ2-1|TRBD1|TRBV24-1|.
TGTGCCACCAGTGACCCGGACAGGGAACAGGACAATGAGCAGTTCTTC
CATSDPDREQDNEQFF
>TRBJ1-1|.|TRBV28|.
TGTGCCAGCAGTTTGATGGGGGTGAACACTGAAGCTTTCTTT
CASSLMGVNTEAFF
>TRBJ2-3|.|TRBV7-3|once
TGTGCCAGCAGCTCCCGGGACAAAACAGATACGCAGTATTTT
CASSSRDKTDTQYF
>TRBJ2-7|.|TRBV11-2|.
TGTGCCAGCAGCCCGGACAGACACCCCTACGAGCAGTACTTC
CASSPDRHPYEQYF
>TRBJ2-7|.|TRBV7-2|once
TGTGCCAGCAGCTTCCAAAGCGGACCATCTTACGAGCAGTACTTC
CASSFQSGPSYEQYF
>TRBJ1-5|TRBD1|TRBV6-6|.
TGTGCCAGCGGGCAGGGGGCGAATCAGCCCCAGCATTTT
CASGQGANQPQHF
>TRBJ1-2|.|TRBV5-5|.
TGTGCCAGCAGCTTTCCGGATAACTATGGCTACACCTTC
CASSFPDNYGYTF
>TRBJ2-7|TRBD2|TRBV9|.
TGTGCCAGCAGCGTAACTAGCGGTGCCGGGGAGCAGTACTTC
CASSVTSGAGEQYF
>TRBJ1-1|.|TRBV27|.
TGTGCCAGCAGTTTAAGTCCAGTAGCGACTGAAGCTTTCTTT
CASSLSPVATEAFF
>TRBJ2-3|.|TRBV5-4|.
TGTGCCAGCAGCTTACGGACGGGTGCCACAGATACGCAGTATTTT
CASSLRTGATDTQYF
>TRBJ1-2|.|TRBV25-1|.
TGTGCCAGCAGTGAACAGGGAAATGGCTACACCTTC
CASSEQGNGYTF
>TRBJ2-7|.|TRBV6-2/TRBV6-3|.
TGTGCCAGCAGTTCGACAGGTCCCTCCTACGAGCAGTACTTC
CASSSTGPSYEQYF
>TRBJ2-7|.|TRBV4-3|once
TGCGCCAGCAGCCGATCTCGGGGGAACCCCTACGAGCAGTACTTC
CASSRSRGNPYEQYF
>TRBJ1-5|.|TRBV27|.
TGTGCCAGCAGTTTGGTGGCCGGGAATCAGCCCCAGCATTTT
CASSLVAGNQPQHF
>TRBJ1-3|.|TRBV20-1|.
TGCAGTACCGAGGGAAACACCATATATTTT
CSTEGNTIYF
>TRBJ2-5|.|TRBV5-1|.
TGCGCCAGCAGCTTGGAAAGGGCCGAACAAGAGACCCAGTACTTC
CASSLERAEQETQYF
>TRBJ2-7|.|TRBV5-6|.
TGTGCCAGCAGCTTAAAGAGCCGCGGGGAGCAGTACTTC
CASSLKSRGEQYF
>TRBJ2-5|.|TRBV19|.
TGTGCCAGTAGTGCCTCCCCTAGGGGGGTGGCCGAGACCCAGTACTTC
CASSASPRGVAETQYF
>TRBJ1-6|.|TRBV19|.
TGTGCCAGTAGTACGGAGGGGGGCTATTCACCCCTCCACTTT
CASSTEGGYSPLHF
>TRBJ2-5|TRBD2|TRBV3-1/TRBV3-2|.
TGTGCCAGCAGACTCAGCGGGGGGGCCTACCAAGAGACCCAGTACTTC
CASRLSGGAYQETQYF
>TRBJ2-3|.|TRBV7-2|.
TGTGCCAGCAGCTTTTCGGGCGCAGATACGCAGTATTTT
CASSFSGADTQYF
>TRBJ1-6|.|TRBV5-1|.
TGCGCCAGCAGCTGGGACTCCTATAATTCACCCCTCCACTTT
CASSWDSYNSPLHF